This TCR beta chain was sequenced for a study of blood T cell repertoires in COVID-19. The V end lost 2 bases, the J end lost 4 bases, and 9 bases lay between the germline ends. Germline V gene data show CDR1 as SGHRS and CDR2 as YFSETQ. CDR3 size: 13 residues. Note on this clone: This same CDR3 is encoded by further DNA sequences in the sample.

Authors' methods: Estimates of nucleated cell counts were drawn from the amplification of reference gene primers. Using immunoSEQ multiplex PCR, the repertoire was profiled, and TCRdb retains in-frame clones only, with some absent. V, J and clone size were drawn from that table, and D and trimming were deduced from the DNA. Among about 290,000 clones listed, 70% to 90% were seen once. The TCR originated in a woman in her forties or fifties with active or convalescent COVID-19. The chain employs TRBV5-1 and TRBJ1-1; D is unresolved. The sample taken for sequencing was peripheral blood. In nucleotides, the CDR3 is TGCGCCAGCAGCTTAACGGGAGGCACTGAAGCTTTCTTT. Encoded protein: CASSLTGGTEAFF.